The clone carrying this T cell receptor beta chain turned up a few times. Its specificity is unknown. This entry belongs to a study of vaccination effects on CD4 cells after COVID-19. Sequencing followed a ViraFEST assay step that expanded antigen-specific CD4+ T cells with viral peptide pools. It was after 10 days of culture that CD4+ T cells were isolated. Among the vaccine recipients, none had a prior SARS-CoV-2 infection, and nucleocapsid antibodies were negative. Libraries were prepared by immunoSEQ multiplex PCR; TCRdb keeps only in-frame clonotypes and omits some of them. The table includes under 45,000 clones, around 77% detected once. CDR1 SGHTA and CDR2 FQGTGA come from the germline V gene. This CDR3 has 13 amino acids. V lost 4 bases and J 6 bases, leaving 12 bases between the germline ends.

The input for sequencing was CD4+ T cells from PBMCs cultured with HCoV-NL63 spike peptides, taken before COVID-19 vaccination. The rearrangement links TRBV7-3 to TRBJ1-1; a weak D match, TRBD1 (6 bases). The receptor was derived from a human donor who received a COVID-19 vaccine. The CDR3 bases are TGTGCCAGCAGCTCGGGTGGACAGCCTGAAGCTTTCTTT. Residues: CASSSGGQPEAFF.